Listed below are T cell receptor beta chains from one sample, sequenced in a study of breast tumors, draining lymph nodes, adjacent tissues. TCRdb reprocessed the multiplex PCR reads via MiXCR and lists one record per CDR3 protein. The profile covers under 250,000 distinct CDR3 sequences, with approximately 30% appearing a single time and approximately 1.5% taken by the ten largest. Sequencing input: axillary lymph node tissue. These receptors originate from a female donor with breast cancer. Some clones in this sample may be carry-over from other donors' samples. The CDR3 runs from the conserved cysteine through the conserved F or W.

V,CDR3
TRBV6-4,CASRKQGATDTQYF
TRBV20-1,CSAPDRGQPQHF
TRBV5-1,CASALTVSYEQYF
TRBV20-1,CSARDPGRVSGNTIYF
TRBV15,CATSRRAGGSTGNTIYF
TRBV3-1,CASSHPGLAGVSGNEQFF
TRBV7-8,CASSRAGTSGRIANTGELFF
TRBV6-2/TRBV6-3,CASSLVYVSYNEQFF
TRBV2,CASGDPGLAVTDTQYF
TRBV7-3,CASSASRTGFYEQYF
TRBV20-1,CSAKNAARNYNEQFF
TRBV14,CASSLQGIGYTF
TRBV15,CATTGGSGNTIYF
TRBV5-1,CASSGGSGANVLTF
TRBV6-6,CASRVQGKANQPQHF
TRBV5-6,CASKDGTGVGETQYF
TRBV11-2,CASSRQAGVGDTQYF
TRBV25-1,CASSAPGGYETQYF
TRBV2,CASKERTETYEQYF
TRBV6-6,CASTLDGSQQPQHF
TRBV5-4,CASSRVAGDTQYF
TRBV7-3,CASSQGTGEKLFF